These 12 T cell receptor beta chains originate from one sample sequenced in a study of beta chain features in type 1 diabetes. All of the isolated RNA was reverse transcribed, so expressed TCRB transcripts were sequenced. Assay used: immunoSEQ multiplex PCR; TCRdb lists only in-frame clones, some missing. The sample consists of around 250,000 clones, 14% of them appearing once. Source material: naive CD4+ T cells from blood. Source of these receptors: a woman between 40 and 50 years old in good health.

The chain combines TRBV29-1 with TRBJ2-3, with 7 bases aligning to TRBD2. Trimming took 3 bases from V and 4 from J; bases not matched to a gene: 4. CDR3 length: 13 residues. Germline assignment: CDR1 SQVTM and CDR2 ANQGSEA. The CDR3 DNA reads TGCAGCGTTGAGCGGGGGTCCCCAGATACGCAGTATTTT. This codes for CSVERGSPDTQYF.

The rearrangement joins TRBV5-1 to TRBJ1-5; possible D gene TRBD1, 5 bases. The CDR3 runs 15 residues. With 0 bases removed from V and 3 bases from J, the gap between germline ends came to 10 bases. Germline CDR1 is SGHRS and CDR2 is YFSETQ. The CDR3 bases are TGCGCCAGCAGCTTGGGGCCAGGGTACAATCAGCCCCAGCATTTT. This translates into CASSLGPGYNQPQHF.

This clone was detected a few times. This sequence joins TRBV18 and TRBJ2-3, with 14 bases lining up with TRBD2. Germline CDR1 and CDR2: KGHSH and LQKENI. The CDR3 is 20 amino acids. V gave up 2 bases and J gave up 0 bases; unmatched junction bases: 10. For the CDR3, the DNA is TGTGCCAGCTCACCAGGGACTAGCGGGGGCGCCCCAACCAGCACAGATACGCAGTATTTT. Its translation is CASSPGTSGGAPTSTDTQYF.

This clone was seen ten or more times. The same CDR3 is also encoded by other DNA sequences in this sample. The DNA for the CDR3 is TGTGCCAGCTCACCAACAGTGAACACTGAAGCTTTCTTT. Protein product: CASSPTVNTEAFF. The rearrangement joins TRBV18 to TRBJ1-1; D ambiguous. Germline loops: CDR1 KGHSH, CDR2 LQKENI. V lost 2 bases to trimming and J lost 0 bases, with 4 bases between them. This CDR3 has 13 amino acids.

The V gene is TRBV6-5, the J gene TRBJ1-3; D ambiguous. Germline CDR1 MNHEY, CDR2 SVGAGI. The CDR3 runs 15 residues. The V gene lost 5 bases and the J gene lost 0 bases, with 11 bases spanning the gap. CDR3 DNA: TGTGCCAGCAGTGTGAACAGCCGCTCTGGAAACACCATATATTTT. This sequence encodes CASSVNSRSGNTIYF.

Remarks on this clone: At the DNA level, this CDR3 is encoded by other sequences in the same sample as well. The chain uses TRBV5-1 and TRBJ2-1; weak D call: TRBD2 (5 bases). The germline V gene encodes CDR1 SGHRS and CDR2 YFSETQ. Trimming took 2 bases from V and 0 from J, leaving 9 bases between them. The CDR3 totals 15 residues. The CDR3 DNA sequence: TGCGCCAGCAGCTTTGGCGGAGGCTCCTACAATGAGCAGTTCTTC. Protein product: CASSFGGGSYNEQFF.

The table lists this clone with a few counts. The J gene is TRBJ2-1, the V gene TRBV1; the table calls TRBD2, which could not be checked here. TRBV1 is listed as a pseudogene. The CDR3 sequence is 15 residues long. DNA for the CDR3: TGCACCAGCAGCCCCCGGGACTCCGATTACAATGAGCAGTTCTTC. Protein sequence: CTSSPRDSDYNEQFF.

This clone has just a few counts. The chain joins TRBV19 to TRBJ2-3; D is uncertain. Between the trimmed V and J ends, which lost 5 bases and 6 bases, there was a span of 15 bases. Germline loops: CDR1 LNHDA, CDR2 SQIVND (reference sequence). The CDR3 has 14 residues. The CDR3 DNA sequence: TGTGCCAGTAGTCCTGTTATCTTCGTGGATACGCAGTATTTT. Translation gives CASSPVIFVDTQYF.

J is TRBJ2-7 and V is TRBV19, with TRBD1 matching 8 bases. Germline V gene data show CDR1 as LNHDA and CDR2 as SQIVND (reference sequence). J gave up 1 base and V 11 bases, and 7 bases lay outside the gene matches. This CDR3 comprises 13 residues. The DNA for the CDR3 is TGTGCCGAGGGGACAGGCGGATCCTACGAGCAGTACTTC. Amino acids: CAEGTGGSYEQYF.

The genes are TRBV19 and TRBJ1-2, with D tentatively TRBD1 (5 bases). The CDR3 has 13 residues. V was cut by 5 bases and J by 6 bases, with 13 bases left in between. From germline, CDR1 is LNHDA and CDR2 SQIVND (reference sequence). CDR3 nucleotide sequence: TGTGCCAGTAGTCACCAGGGTTACGATGGCTACACCTTC. It yields the protein CASSHQGYDGYTF.

This clone was counted only a few times. The V and J genes are TRBV29-1 and TRBJ1-1, with 8 nucleotides matching TRBD1. Per the germline V gene, CDR1 is SQVTM and CDR2 is ANQGSEA. This CDR3 contains 16 residues. J gave up 0 bases and V 1 base, and 7 bases lay outside the gene matches. The CDR3 loop is CSVEGRQGTMNTEAFF. The CDR3 region has the DNA TGCAGCGTTGAAGGCCGACAGGGGACAATGAACACTGAAGCTTTCTTT.

This clone was observed a few times. V and J are TRBV10-2 and TRBJ2-2; no clear D gene. Germline CDR1 is WSHSY and CDR2 is SAAADI. V lost 0 bases to trimming and J lost 7 bases, with 6 bases between them. The CDR3 spans 13 residues. This CDR3 reads CASSESVGGELFF. The DNA of the CDR3 is TGCGCCAGCAGTGAGTCGGTCGGCGGGGAGCTGTTTTTT.